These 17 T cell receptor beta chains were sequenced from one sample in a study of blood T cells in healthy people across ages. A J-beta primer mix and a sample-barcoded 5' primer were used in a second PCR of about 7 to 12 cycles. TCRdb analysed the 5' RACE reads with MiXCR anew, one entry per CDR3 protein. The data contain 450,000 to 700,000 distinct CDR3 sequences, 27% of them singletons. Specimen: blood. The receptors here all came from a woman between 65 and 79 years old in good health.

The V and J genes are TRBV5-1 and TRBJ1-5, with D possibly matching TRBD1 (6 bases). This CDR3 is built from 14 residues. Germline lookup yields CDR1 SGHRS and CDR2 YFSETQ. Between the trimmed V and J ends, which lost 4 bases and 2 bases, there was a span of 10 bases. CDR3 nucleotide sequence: TGCGCCAGCAGCCCCAGGGGAGGCAATCAGCCCCAGCATTTT. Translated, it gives CASSPRGGNQPQHF.

CDR3 sequence (DNA): TGTGCCAGCAGTATCCCAGGGCGATCTGAGCAGTTCTTC. Protein product: CASSIPGRSEQFF. This chain links TRBV27 with TRBJ2-1; tentative D call: TRBD1 (5 bases). V lost 5 bases to trimming and J lost 9 bases, with 14 bases between them. Germline CDR1 is MNHEY and CDR2 is SMNVEV (reference sequence). This CDR3 region has 13 residues.

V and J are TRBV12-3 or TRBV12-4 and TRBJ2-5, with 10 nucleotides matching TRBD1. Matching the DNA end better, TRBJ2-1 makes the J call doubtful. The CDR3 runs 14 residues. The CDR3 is CASRRTGGINEQFF. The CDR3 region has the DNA TGTGCCAGCAGACGGACAGGGGGGATCAATGAGCAGTTCTTC.

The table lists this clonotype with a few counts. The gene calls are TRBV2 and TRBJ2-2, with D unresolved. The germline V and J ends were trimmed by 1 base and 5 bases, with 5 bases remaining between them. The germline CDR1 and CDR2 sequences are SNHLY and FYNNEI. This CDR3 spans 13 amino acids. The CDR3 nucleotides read TGTGCCAGCAGTGAAGTGTATACCGGGGAGCTGTTTTTT. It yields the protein CASSEVYTGELFF. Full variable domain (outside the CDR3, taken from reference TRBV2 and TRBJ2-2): EPEVTQTPSHQVTQMGQEVILRCVPISNHLYFYWYRQILGQKVEFLVSFYNNEISEKSEIFDDQFSVERPDGSNFTLKIRSTKLEDSAMYFCASSEVYTGELFFGEGSRLTVL.

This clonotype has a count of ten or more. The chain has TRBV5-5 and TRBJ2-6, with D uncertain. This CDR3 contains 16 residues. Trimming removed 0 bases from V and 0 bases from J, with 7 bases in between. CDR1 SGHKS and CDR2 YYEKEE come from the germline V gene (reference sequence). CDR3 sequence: CASSLARTSGANVLTF. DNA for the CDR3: TGTGCCAGCAGCTTGGCGAGGACCTCTGGGGCCAACGTCCTGACTTTC.

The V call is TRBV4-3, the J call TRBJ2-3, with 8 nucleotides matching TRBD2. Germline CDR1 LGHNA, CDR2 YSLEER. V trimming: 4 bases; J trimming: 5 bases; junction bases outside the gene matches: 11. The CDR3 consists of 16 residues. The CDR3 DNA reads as TGCGCCAGCAGCCCAGCGGCGGGCGGGGGGAGAGATACGCAGTATTTT. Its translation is CASSPAAGGGRDTQYF.

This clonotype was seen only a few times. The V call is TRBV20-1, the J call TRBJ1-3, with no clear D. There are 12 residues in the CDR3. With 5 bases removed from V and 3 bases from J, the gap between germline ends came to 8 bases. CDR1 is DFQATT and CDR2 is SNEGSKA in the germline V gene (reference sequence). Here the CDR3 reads CSAPANGNTIYF. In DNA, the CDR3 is TGCAGTGCTCCGGCCAATGGAAACACCATATATTTT.

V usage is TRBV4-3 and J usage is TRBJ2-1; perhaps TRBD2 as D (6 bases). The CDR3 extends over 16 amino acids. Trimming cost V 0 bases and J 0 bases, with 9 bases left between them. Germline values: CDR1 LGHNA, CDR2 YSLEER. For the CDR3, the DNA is TGCGCCAGCAGCCAAGATGGAGGGTACTCCTACAATGAGCAGTTCTTC. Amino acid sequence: CASSQDGGYSYNEQFF.

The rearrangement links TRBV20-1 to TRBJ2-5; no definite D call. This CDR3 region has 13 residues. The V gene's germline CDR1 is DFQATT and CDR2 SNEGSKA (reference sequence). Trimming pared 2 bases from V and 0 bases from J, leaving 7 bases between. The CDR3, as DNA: TGCAGTGCTAGACGGCCGTACCAAGAGACCCAGTACTTC. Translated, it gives CSARRPYQETQYF.

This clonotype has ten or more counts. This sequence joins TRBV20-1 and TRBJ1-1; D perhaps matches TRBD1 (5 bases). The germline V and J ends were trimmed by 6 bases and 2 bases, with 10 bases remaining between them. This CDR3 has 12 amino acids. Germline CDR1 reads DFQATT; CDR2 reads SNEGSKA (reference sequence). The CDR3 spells CSAGGGNTEAFF. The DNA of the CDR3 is TGCAGTGCCGGGGGGGGAAACACTGAAGCTTTCTTT.

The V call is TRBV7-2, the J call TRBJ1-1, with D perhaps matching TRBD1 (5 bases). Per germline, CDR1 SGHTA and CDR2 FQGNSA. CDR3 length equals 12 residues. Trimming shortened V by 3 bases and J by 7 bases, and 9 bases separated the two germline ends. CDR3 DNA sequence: TGTGCCAGCAGCTTCACGACAGTTGAAGCTTTCTTT. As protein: CASSFTTVEAFF.

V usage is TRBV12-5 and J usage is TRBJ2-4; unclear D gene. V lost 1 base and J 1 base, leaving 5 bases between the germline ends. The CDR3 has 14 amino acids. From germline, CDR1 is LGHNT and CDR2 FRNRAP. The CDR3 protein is CASGLGVAKNIQYF. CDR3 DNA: TGTGCTAGTGGTTTGGGGGTTGCCAAAAACATTCAGTACTTC.

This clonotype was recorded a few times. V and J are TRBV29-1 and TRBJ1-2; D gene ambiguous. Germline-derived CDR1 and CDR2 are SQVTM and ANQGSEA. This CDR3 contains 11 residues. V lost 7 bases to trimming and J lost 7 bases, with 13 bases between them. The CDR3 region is CSAQGSGGYTF. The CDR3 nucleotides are TGCAGCGCACAAGGATCTGGTGGCTACACCTTC.

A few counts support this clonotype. The CDR3 reads CASSGVDGPTDTQYF. CDR3 bases: TGCGCCAGCAGCGGCGTGGACGGCCCCACAGATACGCAGTATTTT. The chain is built from TRBV5-1 and TRBJ2-3; D gene uncertain. The CDR3 has 15 residues. V gave up 4 bases and J gave up 2 bases, with 14 bases separating them. Germline V gene data show CDR1 as SGHRS and CDR2 as YFSETQ.

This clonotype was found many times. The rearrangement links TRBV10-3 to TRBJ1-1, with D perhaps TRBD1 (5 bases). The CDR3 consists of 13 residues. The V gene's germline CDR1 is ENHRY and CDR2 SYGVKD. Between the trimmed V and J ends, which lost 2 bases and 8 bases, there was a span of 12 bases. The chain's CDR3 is CAISEGRGLEAFF. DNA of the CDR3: TGTGCCATCAGTGAGGGGCGGGGACTCGAAGCTTTCTTT.

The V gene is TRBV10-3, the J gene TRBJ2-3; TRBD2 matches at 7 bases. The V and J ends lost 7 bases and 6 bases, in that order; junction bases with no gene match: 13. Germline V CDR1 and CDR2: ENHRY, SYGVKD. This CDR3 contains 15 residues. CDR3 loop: CAITHSGGGPDTQYF. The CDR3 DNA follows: TGTGCCATCACTCACTCTGGGGGGGGACCCGATACGCAGTATTTT.

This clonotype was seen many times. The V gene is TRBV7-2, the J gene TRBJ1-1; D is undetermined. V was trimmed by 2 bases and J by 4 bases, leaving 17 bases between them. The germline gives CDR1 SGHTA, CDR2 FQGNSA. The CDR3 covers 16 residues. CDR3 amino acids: CASSLSPTARGTEAFF. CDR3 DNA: TGTGCCAGCAGCTTATCCCCCACAGCCCGGGGCACTGAAGCTTTCTTT.